In its sample, the clone carrying this TCR beta chain was seen once. The data originate from a study of control samples from healthy donors and cancer patients. The trim removed 3 bases at V and 3 bases at J, leaving 5 bases unmatched. Germline values: CDR1 MNHEY, CDR2 SVGAGI. This CDR3 spans 15 amino acids. Measured with immunoSEQ multiplex PCR; TCRdb has only the in-frame clones, and not every one. The sample includes under 150,000 clones, 80% to 90% of them seen just once. The sample was PBMCs. The rearrangement uses TRBV6-5 and TRBJ2-5; 9 bases match TRBD2. This clonotype was sampled from a woman aged 45 to 65 with colorectal cancer. CDR3 DNA: TGTGCCAGCAGTTATGGGACTAGCCAGGAAGAGACCCAGTACTTC. Protein sequence: CASSYGTSQEETQYF.